Listed here are 17 T cell receptor beta chains from one sample, sequenced in a study of T-cell memory formation after mild COVID-19. TCRdb called the 5' RACE reads again in MiXCR, with one record for every CDR3 protein. Among 250,000 to 350,000 distinct CDR3 sequences listed, 13% to 15% were seen once. Sequencing input: PBMCs or a T cell subset sorted from them (not recorded which). Receptors were obtained from a man younger than 35 who had mild COVID-19 (a few samples of this study predate the infection). Cell type and time point are not known.

The sample holds many counts of this clonotype. The chain joins TRBV20-1 to TRBJ1-2; D remains ambiguous. The V gene's germline CDR1 is DFQATT and CDR2 SNEGSKA (reference sequence). The CDR3 covers 13 residues. V was pared by 2 bases and J by 7 bases, with 14 bases between. The CDR3 DNA sequence: TGCAGTGCTAGACAGGTGGGCTCCTCTGGCTACACCTTC. Amino acid sequence: CSARQVGSSGYTF.

A few counts support this clonotype. The rearrangement joins TRBV20-1 to TRBJ2-1; no clear D. The germline V gene has CDR1 DFQATT and CDR2 SNEGSKA (reference sequence). Trimming took 6 bases from V and 6 from J, leaving 15 bases between them. This CDR3 is built from 13 residues. CDR3 DNA: TGCAGTGCCACCCGGAGTAGTCGCAATGAGCAGTTCTTC. This codes for CSATRSSRNEQFF.

This clonotype was recorded at least ten times. The V gene is TRBV7-6, the J gene TRBJ1-6; no firm D call. The germline V gene encodes CDR1 SGHVS and CDR2 FNYEAQ. The CDR3 totals 13 residues. Trimming stripped 0 bases from V and 8 bases from J, with 5 bases between. CDR3 coding DNA: TGTGCCAGCAGCTTAGCTACGGATTCACCCCTCCACTTT. Residues: CASSLATDSPLHF.

A few counts support this clonotype. The chain recombines TRBV5-1 with TRBJ2-5; D is perhaps TRBD1 or TRBD2 (5 bases each). CDR1 is SGHRS and CDR2 is YFSETQ in the germline V gene. Deletions cut 1 base from V and 4 bases from J, with 11 bases between. The CDR3 loop spans 14 amino acids. The CDR3 reads CASSLPLGAETQYF. In DNA, the CDR3 is TGCGCCAGCAGCTTGCCACTAGGGGCAGAGACCCAGTACTTC.

The rearrangement links TRBV4-1 to TRBJ2-5; 8 nucleotides match TRBD2. After removal of 3 bases from V and 5 bases from J, the junction contained 11 bases not matched to a gene. Germline assignment: CDR1 MGHRA and CDR2 YSYEKL. The CDR3 loop spans 16 amino acids. CDR3 DNA: TGCGCCAGCAGCCAGCCGGGAAAGGAGCGGGAGGAGACCCAGTACTTC. Protein product: CASSQPGKEREETQYF.

The chain links TRBV20-1 to TRBJ2-5; 9 bases line up with TRBD2. The germline CDR1 and CDR2 sequences are DFQATT and SNEGSKA (reference sequence). This CDR3 is built from 13 residues. Trimming took 3 bases from V and 8 from J; bases not matched to a gene: 7. The chain's CDR3 is CSASGLAGSTQYF. CDR3 nucleotide sequence: TGCAGTGCTAGTGGTCTAGCGGGAAGCACCCAGTACTTC.

V and J are TRBV12-3 or TRBV12-4 and TRBJ2-6; D is ambiguous. The CDR3 consists of 14 residues. The V and J ends lost 6 bases and 0 bases respectively, with 6 bases between them. The CDR3: CASRRNSGANVLTF. The DNA for the CDR3 is TGTGCCAGCAGACGTAACTCTGGGGCCAACGTCCTGACTTTC.

The chain joins TRBV7-9 to TRBJ1-1, with a possible D match to TRBD1 (5 bases). V lost 6 bases and J lost 4, with 15 bases in between. The CDR3 is 14 residues long. CDR1 is SEHNR and CDR2 is FQNEAQ in the germline V gene (reference sequence). CDR3 amino acids: CASSPISGGTEAFF. For the CDR3, the DNA is TGTGCCAGCAGTCCCATAAGCGGGGGCACTGAAGCTTTCTTT.

This clonotype was seen a few times. The chain has TRBV4-3 and TRBJ2-1, with D unresolved. Germline CDR1 reads LGHNA; CDR2 reads YSLEER. CDR3 length: 15 amino acids. Trimming removed 0 bases from V and 2 bases from J, with 8 bases in between. DNA for the CDR3: TGCGCCAGCAGCCAAGACAGGCTCGCCTACAATGAGCAGTTCTTC. This gives the protein CASSQDRLAYNEQFF.

This clonotype has ten or more counts. The rearrangement links TRBV7-2 to TRBJ2-3; 9 bases align to TRBD2. Germline-derived CDR1 and CDR2 are SGHTA and FQGNSA. The CDR3 is made up of 18 amino acids. J lost 1 base, V lost 3 bases, and 11 bases had no gene match. The CDR3 sequence: CASSFLRGGYRGTDTQYF. CDR3 nucleotide sequence: TGTGCCAGCAGCTTTTTGCGGGGGGGCTACAGGGGCACAGATACGCAGTATTTT.

This clonotype was found many times. This chain links TRBV7-2 with TRBJ2-3; D not certain. This CDR3 comprises 14 residues. Trimming removed 1 base from V and 0 bases from J, with 5 bases in between. CDR1 SGHTA and CDR2 FQGNSA come from the germline V gene. CDR3 nucleotide sequence: TGTGCCAGCAGCTTAGTCCGGAGCACAGATACGCAGTATTTT. Protein sequence: CASSLVRSTDTQYF.

The rearrangement joins TRBV5-1 to TRBJ2-3; 7 nucleotides line up with TRBD1. J was trimmed by 4 bases and V by 7 bases; bases with no gene match: 6. The germline CDR1 and CDR2 sequences are SGHRS and YFSETQ. The CDR3 has 13 residues. The CDR3 loop reads CASQRGLADTQYF. The CDR3 bases are TGCGCCAGCCAAAGGGGGCTGGCAGATACGCAGTATTTT.

The chain joins TRBV7-2 to TRBJ1-1; D ambiguous. The CDR3 spans 14 residues. Trimming removed 3 bases from V and 4 bases from J, with 12 bases in between. Germline lookup yields CDR1 SGHTA and CDR2 FQGNSA. CDR3 amino acids: CASSLGSYVTEAFF. For the CDR3, the DNA is TGTGCCAGCAGCTTGGGCAGTTATGTCACTGAAGCTTTCTTT.

This clonotype was found a few times. V gene TRBV7-3 combines with J gene TRBJ2-3; D might be TRBD1 (6 bases). The CDR3 runs to 14 residues. V was trimmed by 4 bases and J by 0 bases, leaving 8 bases between them. The germline V gene has CDR1 SGHTA and CDR2 FQGTGA. Here the CDR3 reads CASSYRASTDTQYF. In DNA, the CDR3 is TGTGCCAGCAGCTACAGGGCAAGCACAGATACGCAGTATTTT.

The chain uses TRBV7-2 and TRBJ1-5; maybe TRBD1 (6 bases). This CDR3 has 16 residues. Germline CDR1 SGHTA, CDR2 FQGNSA. V lost 1 base and J lost 1, with 11 bases in between. The CDR3 region has the DNA TGTGCCAGCAGCTTAGGTGGGGGGCGAAGCAATCAGCCCCAGCATTTT. Its protein product is CASSLGGGRSNQPQHF.

This clonotype turned up a few times. The germline gene is not matched at one end of the junction; a read error may be the cause. The rearrangement links TRBV2 to TRBJ1-1, with D uncertain. Germline-derived CDR1 and CDR2 are SNHLY and FYNNEI. This CDR3 has 16 residues. The CDR3 sequence is CASTEAGPMNGAEAFF. CDR3 sequence (DNA): TGTGCCAGCACTGAAGCCGGACCCATGAACGGGGCTGAAGCTTTCTTT.

The CDR3 DNA reads TGCGCCAGCAGCCAAGCCTCAGGGGCCAATCAGCCCCAGCATTTT. Translated: CASSQASGANQPQHF. The rearrangement uses TRBV4-1 and TRBJ1-5; D might be TRBD1 (6 bases). Per the germline V gene, CDR1 is MGHRA and CDR2 is YSYEKL. This CDR3 is built from 15 residues. V lost 1 base to trimming and J lost 3 bases, with 10 bases between them.